One T cell receptor beta chain is described in this entry. Its antigen is still unknown. The source of the sample is a study of Ad26.COV2.S vaccination and SARS-CoV-2 variants. About the study: Donor was one of the participants in the Ad26.COV2.S arm of the COV1001 trial.

Using immunoSEQ multiplex PCR, the repertoire was profiled, and TCRdb retains in-frame clones only, with some absent. The table shows some 290,000 clones, with approximately 86% occurring only once. Findings and caveats of the study: Comparable non-spike TCR breadth was observed in vaccine and placebo recipients. The TCR-based breadth and depth measures might underestimate overall T cell responses. Spike-specific TCR breadth was greater in vaccine than placebo recipients.

The treatment denotes: around 19 received Ad26.COV2.S at low or high dose, single or two shots; a few received placebo; per-sample allocation not given. Following the first vaccine or placebo injection, samples were taken on day 63. Germline V lookup: CDR1 MGHRA, CDR2 YSYEKL. The CDR3 contains 18 residues. The ends were cut back, 4 bases at V and 6 bases at J, with 26 bases in the middle. The chain recombines TRBV4-1 with TRBJ2-3; TRBD2 is a possible D gene (5 bases). The TCR was taken from a person aged 18-65 years who received the Ad26.COV2.S COVID-19 vaccine or a placebo. The input for sequencing was peripheral blood, taken in a trial of Ad26.COV2.S vaccine versus placebo. CDR3 sequence: CASSRQPQAGPLEDTQYF. The CDR3 DNA sequence: TGCGCCAGCAGCCGCCAACCCCAGGCGGGCCCCTTAGAGGATACGCAGTATTTT.